This T cell receptor beta chain was captured by sequencing in a study of CD8 T cells in Susac syndrome. This clonotype occurred a few times. Sequencing of TCR beta was carried out in blood CD8+ and CD4+ T cells. In contrast to the negatively isolated CD8+ and CD4+ T cells, TEMRA cells were FACS-enriched. This CDR3 has 13 residues. In germline, CDR1 is SGDLS, CDR2 YYNGEE. Trimming removed 0 bases from V and 5 bases from J, with 8 bases in between. After extraction with the RNeasy kit, roughly 0.5 to 1 ug of the RNA was reverse transcribed using random hexamers. The authors amplified TCR beta CDR3 across 54 Vbeta and 13 Jbeta using immunoSEQ multiplex PCR. TCRdb called the immunoSEQ multiplex PCR reads again in MiXCR, with one record for every CDR3 protein. The sample holds about 210,000 distinct CDR3 sequences, around 96% seen once.

The source of this sequence is a human donor with multiple sclerosis. The V gene is TRBV9, the J gene TRBJ2-5, with D possibly TRBD1 on 5 matching bases. Sequencing was done on a sample of CD4+ T cells from PBMCs. Here the CDR3 DNA reads TGTGCCAGCAGCGTAGGGGGCCGTGAGACCCAGTACTTC. Translation gives CASSVGGRETQYF.